Shown below are 16 T cell receptor beta chains from a single sample sequenced in a study of T cells in Graves' hyperthyroidism and ophthalmopathy. RNA transcripts provided the source from which TCR beta CDR3 regions were amplified. Using the HTBI primer set, a first-round RT-PCR was run on the TCR CDR3. TCRdb fed the multiplex PCR reads into MiXCR, producing one record per CDR3 protein. The top ten hold under 20% of the sample, which has 30,000 to 45,000 distinct CDR3 sequences, roughly 50% seen once. Sequencing was performed on blood. The receptors come from a man aged 40-49 years with Graves' ophthalmopathy.

CDR3 amino acids: CASSVLLGGYTEAFF. Here the CDR3 DNA reads TGTGCCAGTAGTGTATTACTAGGGGGCTACACTGAAGCTTTCTTT. The chain uses TRBV19 and TRBJ1-1, with 7 bases aligning to TRBD1. V trimming: 5 bases; J trimming: 3 bases; junction bases outside the gene matches: 9. The germline V gene has CDR1 LNHDA and CDR2 SQIVND (reference sequence). This CDR3 has 15 amino acids.

In this sample, this clonotype turned up a few times. The J gene is TRBJ2-3, the V gene TRBV14; 10 bases line up with TRBD1. The CDR3 runs to 15 residues. Looked up from germline, CDR1 is SGHDN and CDR2 is FVKESK. J lost 3 bases, V lost 8 bases, and 8 bases had no gene match. The CDR3 loop is CASSPDRGRTDTQYF. Written as DNA, the CDR3 is TGTGCCAGCTCACCAGACAGGGGGCGGACAGATACGCAGTATTTT.

This clonotype was seen many times. V gene TRBV19 combines with J gene TRBJ2-3, with 8 bases aligning to TRBD2. Germline V CDR1 and CDR2: LNHDA, SQIVND (reference sequence). The ends lost 9 bases at V and 1 base at J; junction bases unmatched: 12. CDR3 size: 16 residues. The CDR3 region has the DNA TGTGCCAGCCGGGGGCGGGGGGAATTTCGCACAGATACGCAGTATTTT. It encodes CASRGRGEFRTDTQYF.

CDR3 sequence reads: CASSYGGQATNSPLHF. The CDR3 DNA reads as TGTGCCAGCAGTTACGGGGGACAGGCCACTAATTCACCCCTCCACTTT. The gene calls are TRBV6-5 and TRBJ1-6, with 8 bases lining up with TRBD1. CDR3 size: 16 residues. The ends lost 2 bases at V and 6 bases at J; junction bases unmatched: 6. Germline lookup yields CDR1 MNHEY and CDR2 SVGAGI.

The chain carries TRBV20-1 and TRBJ1-6; D remains ambiguous. Germline values: CDR1 DFQATT, CDR2 SNEGSKA (reference sequence). V was shortened by 0 bases and J by 10 bases, with 7 bases between the two germline ends. This CDR3 has 12 residues. CDR3 sequence (DNA): TGCAGTGCTAGAGATCGTGAGTCACCCCTCCACTTT. It codes for CSARDRESPLHF.

The chain recombines TRBV12-3 or TRBV12-4 with TRBJ1-2, with a weak D call TRBD1 (6 bases). CDR3 length equals 14 residues. Trimming removed 5 bases from V and 12 bases from J, with 22 bases in between. CDR3 bases: TGTGCCAGCAGTCCCCAGGACAGCTATCGTGGAAACACCTTC. This translates into CASSPQDSYRGNTF.

The rearrangement joins TRBV7-9 to TRBJ1-1, with 7 bases aligning to TRBD1. This CDR3 has 15 residues. J was trimmed by 1 base and V by 4 bases; bases with no gene match: 6. The germline CDR1 and CDR2 sequences are SEHNR and FQNEAQ (reference sequence). The CDR3 protein is CASSSQNRGNTEAFF. The CDR3 nucleotides read TGTGCCAGCAGCTCACAAAACAGGGGGAACACTGAAGCTTTCTTT.

J is TRBJ2-3 and V is TRBV6-8; D is perhaps TRBD2 (5 bases). Germline V gene sequence: CDR1 MNHGY, CDR2 SAAAGT. This CDR3 is 12 amino acids long. Trimming shortened V by 2 bases and J by 6 bases, and 6 bases separated the two germline ends. The CDR3: CASSYGSDTQYF. The CDR3 region has the DNA TGTGCCAGCAGTTACGGGAGCGATACGCAGTATTTT.

This clonotype was counted ten times or more. The rearrangement joins TRBV5-8 to TRBJ2-4, with 7 bases fitting TRBD2. The CDR3 totals 16 residues. Germline V lookup: CDR1 SGHTS, CDR2 YDEGEE. J was trimmed by 5 bases and V by 6 bases; bases with no gene match: 14. In DNA, the CDR3 is TGTGCCAGCATGCGGGGGACCCTTACTAGCCAAAACATTCAGTACTTC. Translating gives CASMRGTLTSQNIQYF.

Note on this clonotype: The junction departs from germline at one end; a sequencing error may be responsible. This sequence joins TRBV5-1 and TRBJ1-1; 7 nucleotides match TRBD1. This CDR3 has 17 amino acids. The germline CDR1 and CDR2 sequences are SGHRS and YFSETQ. The CDR3 is CASSLAETGFMPPEAFF. The DNA for the CDR3 is TGCGCCAGCAGCTTGGCCGAGACAGGGTTTATGCCTCCTGAAGCTTTCTTC.

The sample holds many counts of this clonotype. This rearrangement joins TRBV19 to TRBJ2-3, with D uncertain. Germline lookup yields CDR1 LNHDA and CDR2 SQIVND (reference sequence). V was pared by 5 bases and J by 7 bases, with 7 bases between. The CDR3 extends over 11 amino acids. The CDR3 DNA reads as TGTGCCAGTAGTCTTAGAAATACGCAGTATTTT. This codes for CASSLRNTQYF. The variable domain in full, completed from reference TRBV19 and TRBJ2-3, reads DGGITQSPKYLFRKEGQNVTLSCEQNLNHDAMYWYRQDPGQGLRLIYYSQIVNDFQKGDIAEGYSVSREKKESFPLTVTSAQKNPTAFYLCASSLRNTQYFGPGTRLTVL.

This clonotype was seen repeatedly, ten times or more. The gene calls are TRBV6-5 and TRBJ2-1; 7 nucleotides line up with TRBD2. CDR3 length: 15 amino acids. Losses at the gene ends were 8 bases for V and 2 bases for J; bases not matched to a gene: 9. Germline values: CDR1 MNHEY, CDR2 SVGAGI. CDR3 bases: TGTGCCAGCCGCCGAGGCGGGAGCCCCTACAATGAGCAGTTCTTC. Translation: CASRRGGSPYNEQFF.

This clonotype was counted many times. CDR3: CASSFRSLGATSGSNPYEQYF. Here the CDR3 DNA reads TGTGCCAGCAGTTTTCGATCCTTGGGGGCCACTAGCGGGAGTAACCCCTACGAGCAGTACTTC. The chain recombines TRBV12-3 or TRBV12-4 with TRBJ2-7; 11 nucleotides match TRBD2. This CDR3 region has 21 residues. V shed 3 bases and J 2 bases; nucleotides not matched to a gene: 21.

The V call is TRBV2, the J call TRBJ2-1; TRBD2 matches at 9 bases. J was trimmed by 5 bases and V by 7 bases; bases with no gene match: 9. This CDR3 has 15 amino acids. Germline V gene sequence: CDR1 SNHLY, CDR2 FYNNEI. The CDR3 is CASTSGLASHNEQFF. The CDR3 nucleotides read TGTGCCAGCACCTCGGGACTAGCCAGCCACAATGAGCAGTTCTTC.

This clonotype was recorded many times. The chain employs TRBV11-2 and TRBJ2-2; 7 bases agree with TRBD1. CDR3 size: 15 residues. J lost 3 bases, V lost 5 bases, and 6 bases had no gene match. CDR1 is SGHAT and CDR2 is FQNNGV in the germline V gene. CDR3 in amino acids: CASSIGQEDTGELFF. As DNA, the CDR3 is TGTGCCAGCAGCATTGGACAGGAGGACACCGGGGAGCTGTTTTTT. Based on the CDR3 plus reference TRBV11-2 and TRBJ2-2, the full variable domain is EAGVAQSPRYKIIEKRQSVAFWCNPISGHATLYWYQQILGQGPKLLIQFQNNGVVDDSQLPKDRFSAERLKGVDSTLKIQPAKLEDSAVYLCASSIGQEDTGELFFGEGSRLTVL.

There are many counts of this clonotype. The chain uses TRBV20-1 and TRBJ2-5; no definite D call. Between the trimmed V and J ends, which lost 0 bases and 7 bases, there was a span of 12 bases. The CDR3 is 13 amino acids. Germline CDR1 DFQATT, CDR2 SNEGSKA (reference sequence). CDR3 bases: TGCAGTGCTAGAGATCAACGGTCGGGGACCCAGTACTTC. Translation gives CSARDQRSGTQYF.